This T cell receptor (beta chain) was captured in a study of regulatory T cells in long-lasting Graves disease. Findings of the study overall: The study found TRBV28, TRBJ1-2 and TRBJ2-5 favored in persistent disease.

The V end was cut by 3 bases, the J end by 3 bases, with 7 bases between. Germline CDR1 and CDR2: SGDLS and YYNGEE. The CDR3 loop spans 12 amino acids. Concerning this clonotype itself: No antigen is known for it.

Time point here: newly diagnosed GD, antithyroid drugs for less than 3 months. Following extraction of RNA from PBMCs, that RNA was used to make the TCR library. Arm-PCR of CDR3 regions and iRepertoire HTBI primers were the basis on which TCR beta libraries were built. TCRdb called the multiplex PCR reads again in MiXCR, with one record for every CDR3 protein. The table lists around 480,000 distinct CDR3 sequences, roughly 15% of them singletons. The same specimen was also included in a second study, on T cells in Graves' hyperthyroidism and ophthalmopathy. That source reports: Orbital computed tomography and thyroid ultrasound, together with serum TRAb and thyroxine and clinical symptoms, were used for diagnoses. Primed by the HTBI set, a first-round RT-PCR was run on the TCR CDR3. Blood held most thyroid clonotypes expanded above 0.001 frequency.

The chain joins TRBV9 to TRBJ2-7; TRBD2 might be the D (5 bases). The clonotype originates from a middle-aged man with Graves disease. The starting material was peripheral blood mononuclear cells (PBMCs), obtained at new diagnosis, from a patient treated with antithyroid drugs. CDR3 protein: CASSGRDYEQYF. The DNA for the CDR3 is TGTGCCAGCAGCGGCCGGGACTACGAGCAGTACTTC. Full variable domain (missing parts from reference TRBV9 and TRBJ2-7): DSGVTQTPKHLITATGQRVTLRCSPRSGDLSVYWYQQSLDQGLQFLIQYYNGEERAKGNILERFSAQQFPDLHSELNLSSLELGDSALYFCASSGRDYEQYFGPGTRLTVT.